The rows below give T cell receptor beta chains drawn from one sample of a study of CD8 T cells in ankylosing spondylitis. Each CDR3 protein is one row after TCRdb ran MiXCR on the 5' RACE reads. Of 85,000 to 100,000 distinct CDR3 sequences in the sample, over 6.5% were seen once. Specimen: blood, either unsorted or a sorted T cell fraction (not recorded which). These receptors were taken from a male donor with ankylosing spondylitis or in good health (not recorded which). CDR3s include the opening cysteine and the closing phenylalanine or tryptophan. A D gene is named only where the DNA matches it firmly. The size field is filled for only some rows; it gives once, few, many or a size class.

d_gene: .
v_gene: TRBV7-9
j_gene: TRBJ2-6
abundance: many
CDR3aa: CASSLAGTPGANVLTF
CDR3nt: TGTGCCAGCAGCTTAGCGGGAACGCCGGGGGCCAACGTCCTGACTTTC

d_gene: .
v_gene: TRBV5-1
j_gene: TRBJ1-1
abundance: many
CDR3aa: CASSFGGGPEAFF
CDR3nt: TGCGCCAGCAGCTTTGGGGGAGGACCCGAAGCTTTCTTT

d_gene: .
v_gene: TRBV6-2/TRBV6-3
j_gene: TRBJ2-7
abundance: many
CDR3aa: CASSYSWLAGRSYEQYF
CDR3nt: TGTGCCAGCAGTTACTCGTGGCTAGCCGGTAGATCCTACGAGCAGTACTTC

d_gene: TRBD2
v_gene: TRBV11-2
j_gene: TRBJ2-3
abundance: many
CDR3aa: CASSLWTSGTSTDTQYF
CDR3nt: TGTGCCAGCAGCCTCTGGACTAGCGGAACTAGCACAGATACGCAGTATTTT

d_gene: TRBD1
v_gene: TRBV29-1
j_gene: TRBJ2-1
abundance: many
CDR3aa: CSALPGQVSYNEQFF
CDR3nt: TGCAGCGCCTTACCGGGACAGGTCTCCTACAATGAGCAGTTCTTC

d_gene: .
v_gene: TRBV5-1
j_gene: TRBJ2-7
abundance: many
CDR3aa: CASSPSRLEGIYEQYF
CDR3nt: TGCGCCAGCAGCCCCTCTCGGTTGGAGGGGATCTACGAGCAGTACTTC

d_gene: .
v_gene: TRBV7-6
j_gene: TRBJ1-1
abundance: many
CDR3aa: CASSVQKNTEAFF
CDR3nt: TGTGCCAGCAGCGTCCAAAAGAACACTGAAGCTTTCTTT

d_gene: TRBD2
v_gene: TRBV7-6
j_gene: TRBJ2-3
abundance: many
CDR3aa: CASSDRDYTDTQYF
CDR3nt: TGTGCCAGCAGCGACCGGGACTATACAGATACGCAGTATTTT

d_gene: .
v_gene: TRBV10-3
j_gene: TRBJ2-5
abundance: many
CDR3aa: CAISPGGSGKGETQYF
CDR3nt: TGTGCCATCAGTCCCGGGGGTAGCGGAAAAGGGGAGACCCAGTACTTC

d_gene: .
v_gene: TRBV12-3/TRBV12-4
j_gene: TRBJ1-1
abundance: many
CDR3aa: CASSLPGTRDTEAFF
CDR3nt: TGTGCCAGCAGTTTACCCGGGACACGGGACACTGAAGCTTTCTTT

d_gene: .
v_gene: TRBV7-9
j_gene: TRBJ2-2
abundance: few
CDR3aa: CASSFGAGPNTGELFF
CDR3nt: TGTGCCAGCAGCTTTGGGGCGGGACCGAACACCGGGGAGCTGTTTTTT

d_gene: .
v_gene: TRBV7-2
j_gene: TRBJ2-1
abundance: many
CDR3aa: CASSLGPTNNEQFF
CDR3nt: TGTGCCAGCAGCTTAGGTCCCACCAACAATGAGCAGTTCTTC

d_gene: .
v_gene: TRBV27
j_gene: TRBJ1-2
abundance: many
CDR3aa: CASSPTGVGYTF
CDR3nt: TGTGCCAGCAGTCCTACCGGGGTTGGCTACACCTTC

d_gene: TRBD1
v_gene: TRBV11-2
j_gene: TRBJ2-1
abundance: few
CDR3aa: CASSSDRYNEQFF
CDR3nt: TGTGCCAGCAGCTCGGACAGGTACAATGAGCAGTTCTTC

d_gene: .
v_gene: TRBV4-3
j_gene: TRBJ2-7
abundance: many
CDR3aa: CASSQDRVSDEQYF
CDR3nt: TGCGCCAGCAGCCAAGACAGGGTAAGCGACGAGCAGTACTTC

d_gene: TRBD1
v_gene: TRBV10-2
j_gene: TRBJ2-2
abundance: .
CDR3aa: CASSSRQGRESGEPFF
CDR3nt: TGCGCCAGCAGTTCGAGACAGGGGAGAGAGTCCGGGGAGCCGTTTTTT

d_gene: .
v_gene: TRBV29-1
j_gene: TRBJ1-2
abundance: many
CDR3aa: CSVEDRSAQGGYGYTF
CDR3nt: TGCAGCGTTGAAGATCGTTCGGCCCAAGGAGGCTATGGCTACACCTTC

d_gene: .
v_gene: TRBV18
j_gene: TRBJ2-7
abundance: many
CDR3aa: CASSPLSPLEQYF
CDR3nt: TGTGCCAGCTCACCCCTAAGCCCTCTCGAGCAGTACTTC

d_gene: TRBD1
v_gene: TRBV12-3/TRBV12-4
j_gene: TRBJ1-5
abundance: many
CDR3aa: CASSRTRQGRDQPQHF
CDR3nt: TGTGCCAGCAGCCGCACCCGACAGGGTAGGGATCAGCCCCAGCATTTT

d_gene: .
v_gene: TRBV18
j_gene: TRBJ2-1
abundance: many
CDR3aa: CASSPDYSYNEQFF
CDR3nt: TGTGCCAGCTCACCGGACTACTCCTACAATGAGCAGTTCTTC

d_gene: .
v_gene: TRBV29-1
j_gene: TRBJ2-7
abundance: many
CDR3aa: CSVVVGGTAGYEQYF
CDR3nt: TGCAGCGTTGTTGTGGGGGGGACAGCGGGCTACGAGCAGTACTTC

d_gene: TRBD1
v_gene: TRBV4-3
j_gene: TRBJ2-1
abundance: many
CDR3aa: CASSQGARGSEQFF
CDR3nt: TGCGCCAGCAGCCAAGGGGCCAGGGGGTCGGAGCAGTTCTTC

d_gene: .
v_gene: TRBV5-1
j_gene: TRBJ1-5
abundance: many
CDR3aa: CASRPGTQGNQPQHF
CDR3nt: TGCGCCAGCCGGCCCGGGACACAGGGCAATCAGCCCCAGCATTTT

d_gene: TRBD1
v_gene: TRBV5-1
j_gene: TRBJ1-1
abundance: many
CDR3aa: CASSLQGVDTEAFF
CDR3nt: TGCGCCAGCAGCTTACAGGGGGTTGACACTGAAGCTTTCTTT

d_gene: .
v_gene: TRBV6-2/TRBV6-3
j_gene: TRBJ2-6
abundance: many
CDR3aa: CASRGGGTGANVLTF
CDR3nt: TGTGCCAGCAGGGGTGGGGGAACTGGGGCCAACGTCCTGACTTTC

d_gene: .
v_gene: TRBV5-6
j_gene: TRBJ2-4
abundance: once
CDR3aa: CASSQGAKNIQYF
CDR3nt: TGTGCCAGCAGCCAGGGGGCCAAAAACATTCAGTACTTC

d_gene: .
v_gene: TRBV2
j_gene: TRBJ2-3
abundance: many
CDR3aa: CASSGSGDSTDTQYF
CDR3nt: TGTGCCAGCAGTGGGAGCGGAGACAGCACAGATACGCAGTATTTT

d_gene: TRBD1
v_gene: TRBV5-6
j_gene: TRBJ1-2
abundance: .
CDR3aa: CASSLERTGGNYGYTF
CDR3nt: TGTGCCAGCAGCTTGGAAAGGACAGGGGGGAACTATGGCTACACCTTC

d_gene: .
v_gene: TRBV29-1
j_gene: TRBJ1-1
abundance: many
CDR3aa: CSAGVGAENTEAFF
CDR3nt: TGCAGCGCGGGGGTAGGCGCTGAGAACACTGAAGCTTTCTTT

d_gene: .
v_gene: TRBV5-5
j_gene: TRBJ2-1
abundance: many
CDR3aa: CASTPVWGVGEQFF
CDR3nt: TGTGCCAGCACCCCAGTGTGGGGAGTGGGTGAGCAGTTCTTC

d_gene: .
v_gene: TRBV20-1
j_gene: TRBJ2-7
abundance: many
CDR3aa: CSARPRQVFREQYF
CDR3nt: TGCAGTGCTAGACCCAGACAGGTTTTCAGGGAGCAGTACTTC

d_gene: .
v_gene: TRBV4-2
j_gene: TRBJ1-1
abundance: many
CDR3aa: CASSQDAGNTEAFF
CDR3nt: TGTGCCAGCAGCCAAGATGCGGGGAACACTGAAGCTTTCTTT

d_gene: .
v_gene: TRBV20-1
j_gene: TRBJ2-2
abundance: many
CDR3aa: CSARPGSPTTGELFF
CDR3nt: TGCAGTGCTAGGCCGGGGTCCCCTACGACCGGGGAGCTGTTTTTT

d_gene: .
v_gene: TRBV5-1
j_gene: TRBJ2-7
abundance: many
CDR3aa: CASRTDSYEQYF
CDR3nt: TGCGCCAGCAGGACAGACTCCTACGAGCAGTACTTC

d_gene: .
v_gene: TRBV4-3
j_gene: TRBJ2-3
abundance: many
CDR3aa: CASSQGVRGRDTQYF
CDR3nt: TGCGCCAGCAGCCAAGGGGTCAGAGGAAGGGATACGCAGTATTTT

d_gene: .
v_gene: TRBV12-3/TRBV12-4
j_gene: TRBJ2-1
abundance: many
CDR3aa: CASSSLITNEQFF
CDR3nt: TGTGCCAGCAGTTCCTTGATCACTAATGAGCAGTTCTTC

d_gene: TRBD1
v_gene: TRBV12-3/TRBV12-4
j_gene: TRBJ2-7
abundance: .
CDR3aa: CASSQDRVAYEQYF
CDR3nt: TGTGCCAGCAGTCAAGACAGGGTTGCCTACGAGCAGTACTTC

d_gene: .
v_gene: TRBV9
j_gene: TRBJ2-4
abundance: many
CDR3aa: CASSSPRGQTLAKNIQYF
CDR3nt: TGTGCCAGCAGCTCCCCGAGAGGGCAGACCTTAGCCAAAAACATTCAGTACTTC

d_gene: .
v_gene: TRBV20-1
j_gene: TRBJ2-1
abundance: many
CDR3aa: CSAQSLDEQFF
CDR3nt: TGCAGTGCCCAATCACTCGATGAGCAGTTCTTC

d_gene: .
v_gene: TRBV7-2
j_gene: TRBJ1-2
abundance: .
CDR3aa: CASSLVTSNYGYTF
CDR3nt: TGTGCCAGCAGCTTAGTCACTTCCAACTATGGCTACACCTTC

d_gene: .
v_gene: TRBV4-2
j_gene: TRBJ1-2
abundance: many
CDR3aa: CASSQDREGGYTF
CDR3nt: TGTGCCAGCAGCCAAGATCGGGAGGGGGGCTACACCTTC

d_gene: TRBD1
v_gene: TRBV30
j_gene: TRBJ1-1
abundance: many
CDR3aa: CAWETGGTEAFF
CDR3nt: TGTGCCTGGGAGACAGGGGGCACTGAAGCTTTCTTT

d_gene: .
v_gene: TRBV27
j_gene: TRBJ2-3
abundance: many
CDR3aa: CASSVQSPPSTDTQYF
CDR3nt: TGTGCCAGCAGTGTACAGTCTCCCCCGAGCACAGATACGCAGTATTTT

d_gene: .
v_gene: TRBV7-2
j_gene: TRBJ1-2
abundance: .
CDR3aa: CASSLELGTGYTF
CDR3nt: TGTGCCAGCAGCTTAGAGTTGGGGACTGGCTACACCTTC

d_gene: .
v_gene: TRBV6-1
j_gene: TRBJ1-1
abundance: many
CDR3aa: CASSDRPGRKDTETFF
CDR3nt: TGTGCCAGCAGTGATCGCCCGGGGCGTAAGGACACTGAAACTTTCTTT

d_gene: .
v_gene: TRBV4-1
j_gene: TRBJ2-3
abundance: .
CDR3aa: CASSQEGNQLQYF
CDR3nt: TGCGCCAGCAGCCAAGAGGGCAATCAGCTCCAGTATTTT

d_gene: .
v_gene: TRBV20-1
j_gene: TRBJ2-5
abundance: many
CDR3aa: CSARDVKETQYF
CDR3nt: TGCAGTGCTAGGGACGTCAAAGAGACCCAGTACTTC

d_gene: .
v_gene: TRBV7-2
j_gene: TRBJ2-1
abundance: many
CDR3aa: CASSSLRGTYNEQFF
CDR3nt: TGTGCCAGCAGCTCCCTCCGGGGTACCTACAATGAGCAGTTCTTC

d_gene: TRBD1
v_gene: TRBV6-2/TRBV6-3
j_gene: TRBJ1-2
abundance: many
CDR3aa: CASRTGGGDGYTF
CDR3nt: TGTGCCAGCAGGACAGGGGGCGGAGATGGCTACACCTTC

d_gene: TRBD2
v_gene: TRBV5-1
j_gene: TRBJ2-7
abundance: many
CDR3aa: CASQPTGGFYEQYF
CDR3nt: TGCGCCAGCCAACCCACGGGAGGGTTCTACGAGCAGTACTTC

d_gene: TRBD2
v_gene: TRBV18
j_gene: TRBJ2-1
abundance: .
CDR3aa: CASADGLAGGAFF
CDR3nt: TGTGCCAGCGCCGACGGACTAGCGGGGGGAGCGTTCTTC

d_gene: .
v_gene: TRBV12-3/TRBV12-4
j_gene: TRBJ2-5
abundance: many
CDR3aa: CASTSRGPGTQYF
CDR3nt: TGTGCCAGCACTTCTCGGGGCCCTGGGACCCAGTACTTC

d_gene: .
v_gene: TRBV4-3
j_gene: TRBJ1-2
abundance: many
CDR3aa: CASSQDVAGSGYTF
CDR3nt: TGCGCCAGCAGCCAAGATGTGGCAGGATCTGGCTACACCTTC

d_gene: TRBD2
v_gene: TRBV5-5
j_gene: TRBJ2-3
abundance: many
CDR3aa: CASSLGEGPPTDTQYF
CDR3nt: TGTGCCAGCAGCTTGGGGGAGGGGCCCCCCACAGATACGCAGTATTTT

d_gene: .
v_gene: TRBV4-3
j_gene: TRBJ2-2
abundance: many
CDR3aa: CASSQDGAGELFF
CDR3nt: TGCGCCAGCAGCCAAGATGGTGCCGGGGAGCTGTTTTTT

d_gene: .
v_gene: TRBV6-5
j_gene: TRBJ1-5
abundance: many
CDR3aa: CASSYRPADQPQHF
CDR3nt: TGTGCCAGCAGTTACAGGCCGGCGGATCAGCCCCAGCATTTT

d_gene: .
v_gene: TRBV6-5
j_gene: TRBJ1-5
abundance: .
CDR3aa: CASSYSPAPYQPQHF
CDR3nt: TGTGCCAGCAGTTACTCGCCGGCCCCCTATCAGCCCCAGCATTTT

d_gene: .
v_gene: TRBV12-3/TRBV12-4
j_gene: TRBJ2-7
abundance: many
CDR3aa: CASSSRRTGLWNEQYF
CDR3nt: TGTGCCAGCAGTTCCCGGAGAACAGGGTTATGGAACGAGCAGTACTTC

d_gene: .
v_gene: TRBV20-1
j_gene: TRBJ2-4
abundance: many
CDR3aa: CSARHLDRAGVGKNIQYF
CDR3nt: TGCAGTGCTAGACACCTGGACAGGGCGGGAGTGGGCAAAAACATTCAGTACTTC

d_gene: TRBD2
v_gene: TRBV28
j_gene: TRBJ2-5
abundance: many
CDR3aa: CASSLRGGEETQYF
CDR3nt: TGTGCCAGCAGTTTGAGGGGAGGGGAAGAGACCCAGTACTTC